The TCR beta chain described here comes from a study of identical twins (dated by TCRdb to the mid-2010s). Regarding the complete study: TCR alpha and beta repertoires from monozygotic twins, unrelated adults of various ages and cord blood were deep-sequenced to test whether fetal clonotypes persist. Replicate twin experiments were performed at different times using different library preparation protocols to rule out contamination.

The investigation overall reported the following: Invariant T cells such as MAIT and iNKT could partly confound zero-insertion analyses, though diverse VJ usage argued against this for most clonotypes. In beta out-of-frame sequences, excess twin sharing was weaker, because having fewer shared sequences lowered the signal-to-noise ratio. Fewer insertions were carried by abundant cord blood beta clonotypes; a weaker similar trend was observed in young adult naive repertoires, while no such trend was observed in memory repertoires. Conclusions relied on cross-sectional statistical analysis, since the same donors could not be followed over many years. In monozygotic twins, out-of-frame TCR alpha sharing was systematically underestimated by recombination models, although the models agreed with sharing between unrelated individuals. Compared with coincidental sharing between unrelated individuals, out-of-frame TCR alpha sequences shared between twins showed an excess of sequences with low generation probability.

This clonotype has just a few counts. Its antigen remains undetermined. No base quality information exists; no much larger clone differs at one position. Libraries were constructed by 5' RACE. Sequencing instrument: Illumina HiSeq 2000. Template switching introduced a universal primer binding site; the final cDNA contained a unique molecular identifier, enabling accurate counting of TCR cDNA molecules. Specific primers in the conserved constant-segment region were used to synthesize first-strand cDNA for the TCR alpha and beta chains. To control for contamination, every cDNA library was double barcoded, receiving both a SMART-Mk sample barcode and Illumina barcodes. Two successive PCR steps introduced TruSeq adapter sequences along with Illumina sample barcodes. TCR alpha and beta cDNA libraries were sequenced on the Illumina HiSeq platform with custom primers. As for the original processing: MiGEC processed the raw reads to extract unique molecular identifiers, while MiXCR was used to determine the CDR3 positions. Recombination models were inferred per individual with the repgenHMM and IGoR tools using an EM algorithm. Shared clonotype analysis was performed with the tcR package in R, normalizing sharing by the product of cloneset sizes. To study raw recombination free of thymic and clonal selection effects, out-of-frame nonproductive sequences were analyzed. TCRdb redid the processing of the public reads, applying fastp at Q25 and MiXCR, and retained in-frame beta chains. Identical CDR3 protein sequences are pooled into one entry, listed with their most common genes and DNA. The V and J calls reflect TCRdb's pipeline rather than the authors' work. Recorded for this sample are about 520,000 distinct CDR3 sequences; about 20% of them occurred a single time. Of the sample, 0.91% is held by the ten largest clones.

All donors were healthy Caucasians. The twin cohort comprised three pairs of female monozygotic twins, all aged roughly 18 to 30 years. Positive isolation kits from Invitrogen were used to isolate CD4+ and CD8+ T cell populations. The CDR3 numbers 14 residues from cysteine through phenylalanine. Solely the CDR3 DNA is kept, with 42 bases framed from the first base. CDR1 and CDR2, looked up from the germline V gene, are SGHAT and FQNNGV. V is shortened by 4 bases, J by 15 bases, and the region joining them spans 19 bases. Another study also made use of these data, one on T cells expressing NK-cell markers. As the second paper documents: Eight or nine donors provided sorted CD3+CD56+NKG2C+, CD3+CD56+NKG2C- and CD3+CD56-NKG2C+ T-cell subsets, whose TCR beta-chain repertoires were profiled. Seven of the eight sequenced donors were HCMV-seropositive and one was HCMV-seronegative. To restrict sorting to alphabetaTCR-expressing T cells, an anti-gammadeltaTCR antibody was added in several experiments. For several donors, the dominant CD3+CD56+NKG2C+ clonotypes were among the top 10 CD8+ clonotypes and accounted for about 1.0-7.5% of CD8+ T cells. Those dominant clonotypes were again the most abundant among CD3+CD56-NKG2C+ cells in four donors, at about 25-60.1%. Whether the expanded NKG2C-expressing T cell clones were specific for HCMV antigens remained unclear. The eight sequenced donors were randomly selected healthy volunteers, three men and five women. HCMV-specific IgG was detected in serum with a commercial ELISA kit to determine HCMV serostatus. Reads were demultiplexed and grouped by UMI with MIGEC, and clonotypes were assembled and quantified with MiTCR. Only TCR cDNA sequences supported by at least two reads were kept to exclude erroneous sequences. Downstream repertoire analysis used the tcR package, and clonotypes were matched across fractions by CDR3 nucleotide sequence plus V segment. VDJmatch was used to annotate antigen specificity against VDJdb, with one amino acid substitution in CDR3 permitted.

The material sequenced was CD4+ T cells sorted from blood. This TCR came from a woman between 18 and 30 years old in good health. The chain links TRBV11-2 with TRBJ1-6; TRBD1 is possibly the D segment (5 matching bases). The CDR3 protein sequence reads: CASSSRTPLALLHF. The DNA sequence is given as TGTGCCAGCAGCTCAAGGACACCCTTAGCGCTCCTCCACTTT.